This entry describes one T cell receptor beta chain. Its antigen is undetermined. The data derive from a study of T cells in Graves' hyperthyroidism and ophthalmopathy. The TCR beta CDR3 regions underwent amplification using RNA transcripts as the source. First-round RT-PCR of the TCR CDR3 relied on the HTBI primer set. Each CDR3 protein gets one entry after TCRdb re-called the multiplex PCR reads with MiXCR. The table shows under 300,000 distinct CDR3 sequences, with 25% occurring only once. Findings of the study overall: Most expanded thyroid clonotypes above 0.001 also appeared in blood.

This CDR3 comprises 12 residues. CDR1 DFQATT and CDR2 SNEGSKA come from the germline V gene (reference sequence). V was cut by 6 bases and J by 2 bases, with 11 bases left in between. This TCR was recovered from a man between 35 and 55 years old with Graves' hyperthyroidism that later progressed to Graves' ophthalmopathy. The gene calls are TRBV20-1 and TRBJ2-7, with D perhaps matching TRBD2 (6 bases). The sample comprised blood. CDR3 amino acids: CSAPRGAYEQYF. The CDR3 nucleotides read TGCAGTGCGCCGCGGGGAGCCTACGAGCAGTACTTC.